There are many counts of the clone carrying this TCR beta chain. What it binds is not known. The data derive from a study of identical twins. The V end was cut by 4 bases, the J end by 2 bases, with 11 bases between. Germline V gene sequence: CDR1 SGHRS, CDR2 YFSETQ. CDR3 length: 14 amino acids. Study-wide results and caveats: Invariant MAIT and iNKT cells may have partly biased zero-insertion analyses. Memory repertoires showed no such pattern, whereas abundant cord blood beta clonotypes carried fewer insertions. Twins' surplus sharing was weaker for beta out-of-frame sequences.

Unique molecular identifiers were in the cDNA, with template-switch universal primer binding. TCRdb called the 5' RACE reads again in MiXCR, with one record for every CDR3 protein. The sample lists about 100,000 distinct CDR3 sequences, about 6% occurring once. Sequencing used memory T cells sorted from blood. The sequence came from a woman aged 50 to 60 in good health. This chain uses TRBV5-1 with TRBJ2-3; the D gene could be TRBD1 or TRBD2 (6 bases each). This CDR3 reads CASSAGHYTDTQYF. For the CDR3, the DNA is TGCGCCAGCAGCGCGGGACACTACACAGATACGCAGTATTTT.